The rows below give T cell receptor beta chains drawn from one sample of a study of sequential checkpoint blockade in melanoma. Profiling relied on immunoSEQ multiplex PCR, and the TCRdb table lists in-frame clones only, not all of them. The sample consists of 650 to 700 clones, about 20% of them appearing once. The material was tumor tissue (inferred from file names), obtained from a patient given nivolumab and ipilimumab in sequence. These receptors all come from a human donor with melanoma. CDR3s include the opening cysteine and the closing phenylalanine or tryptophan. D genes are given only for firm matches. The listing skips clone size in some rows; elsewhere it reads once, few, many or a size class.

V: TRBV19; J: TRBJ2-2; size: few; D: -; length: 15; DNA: TGTGCCAGTAGTATCGAAGGGGCGGCCACCGGGGAGCTGTTTTTT; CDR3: CASSIEGAATGELFF
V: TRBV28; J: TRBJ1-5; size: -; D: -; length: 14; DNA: TGTGCCAGCAGTATACGGGAGAGCAATCAGCCCCAGCATTTT; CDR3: CASSIRESNQPQHF
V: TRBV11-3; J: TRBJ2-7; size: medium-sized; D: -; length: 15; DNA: TGTGCCAGCAGCTTTTCGGGTGGTATCTCCTACGAGCAGTACTTC; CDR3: CASSFSGGISYEQYF
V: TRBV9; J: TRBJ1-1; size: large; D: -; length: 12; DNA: TGTGCCAGCAGTGTGGGTTACACTGAAGCTTTCTTT; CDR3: CASSVGYTEAFF
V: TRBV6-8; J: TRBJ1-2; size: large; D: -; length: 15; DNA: TGTGCCAGCAGTTACTTGGGGGGCGCCGATTATGGCTACACCTTC; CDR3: CASSYLGGADYGYTF
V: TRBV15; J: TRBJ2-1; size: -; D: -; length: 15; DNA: TGTGCCACCAGCAGAGGGGCGGGGGCCACCAATGAGCAGTTCTTC; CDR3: CATSRGAGATNEQFF
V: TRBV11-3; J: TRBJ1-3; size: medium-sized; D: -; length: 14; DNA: TGTGCCAGCAGCCCCGAAAGAGCTGGAAACACCATATATTTT; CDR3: CASSPERAGNTIYF
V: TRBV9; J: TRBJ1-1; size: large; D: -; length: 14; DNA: TGTGCCAGCAGCGGAGGGGACACGAACGCTGAAGCTTTCTTT; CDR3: CASSGGDTNAEAFF
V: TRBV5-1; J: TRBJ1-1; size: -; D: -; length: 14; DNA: TGCGCCAGCGGACAGACGGGAATGAACACTGAAGCTTTCTTT; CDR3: CASGQTGMNTEAFF
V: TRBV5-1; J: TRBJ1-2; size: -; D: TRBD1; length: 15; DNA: TGCGCCAGCAGCTTGGAGACAGGGACTCTGGGCGGCTACACCTTC; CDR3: CASSLETGTLGGYTF
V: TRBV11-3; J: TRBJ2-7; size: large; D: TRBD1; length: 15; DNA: TGTGCCAGCAACACCCTCGGACAGGGCTCCTACGAGCAGTACTTC; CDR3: CASNTLGQGSYEQYF
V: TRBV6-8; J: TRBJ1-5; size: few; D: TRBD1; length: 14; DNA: TGTGCCATTGGGACAGGGGATAGCAATCAGCCCCAGCATTTT; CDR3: CAIGTGDSNQPQHF
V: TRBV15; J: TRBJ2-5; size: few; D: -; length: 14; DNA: TGTGCCACCAGCAGAGATCGGGGCGTAGAGACCCAGTACTTC; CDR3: CATSRDRGVETQYF
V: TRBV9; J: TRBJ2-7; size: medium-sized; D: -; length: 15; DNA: TGTGCCAGCAGTGAGGACGGCAGTTACCGGTACGAGCAGTACTTC; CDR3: CASSEDGSYRYEQYF
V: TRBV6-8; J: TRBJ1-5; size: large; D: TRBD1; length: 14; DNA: TGTGCCATCAGTACAGGGGATAGCAATCAGCCCCAGCATTTT; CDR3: CAISTGDSNQPQHF
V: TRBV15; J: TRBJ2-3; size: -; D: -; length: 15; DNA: TGTGCCACCAGCAGAGATCCCGCAGGACGGGATACGCAGTATTTT; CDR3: CATSRDPAGRDTQYF
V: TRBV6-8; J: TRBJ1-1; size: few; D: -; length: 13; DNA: TGTGCCAGCAGTGACTCTCCCCTCACTGAAGCTTTCTTT; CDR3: CASSDSPLTEAFF
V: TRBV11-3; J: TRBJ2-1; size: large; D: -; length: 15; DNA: TGTGCCAGCAGAACAGCTGGGGCCTCCTACAATGAGCAGTTCTTC; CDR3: CASRTAGASYNEQFF
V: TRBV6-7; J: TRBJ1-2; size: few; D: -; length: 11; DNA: TGTGCCAGCAGTTACTCGGGGGACTACACCTTC; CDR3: CASSYSGDYTF
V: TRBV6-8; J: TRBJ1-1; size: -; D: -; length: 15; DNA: TGTGCCAGCAGTTACTCGGCAACAGTGAACACTGAAGCTTTCTTT; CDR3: CASSYSATVNTEAFF
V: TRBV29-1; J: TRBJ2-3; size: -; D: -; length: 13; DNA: TGCAGCGTTGTGGGGGGAGCCACAGATACGCAGTATTTT; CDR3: CSVVGGATDTQYF
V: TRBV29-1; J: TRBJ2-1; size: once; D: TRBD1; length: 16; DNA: TGCAGCGTTGAAGACCCGGACAGGGACGTTTACAATGAGCAGTTCTTC; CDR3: CSVEDPDRDVYNEQFF
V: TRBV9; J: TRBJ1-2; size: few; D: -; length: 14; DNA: TGTGCCAGCAGCGGGGACGGCGCGAGGAAAGGCTACACCTTC; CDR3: CASSGDGARKGYTF